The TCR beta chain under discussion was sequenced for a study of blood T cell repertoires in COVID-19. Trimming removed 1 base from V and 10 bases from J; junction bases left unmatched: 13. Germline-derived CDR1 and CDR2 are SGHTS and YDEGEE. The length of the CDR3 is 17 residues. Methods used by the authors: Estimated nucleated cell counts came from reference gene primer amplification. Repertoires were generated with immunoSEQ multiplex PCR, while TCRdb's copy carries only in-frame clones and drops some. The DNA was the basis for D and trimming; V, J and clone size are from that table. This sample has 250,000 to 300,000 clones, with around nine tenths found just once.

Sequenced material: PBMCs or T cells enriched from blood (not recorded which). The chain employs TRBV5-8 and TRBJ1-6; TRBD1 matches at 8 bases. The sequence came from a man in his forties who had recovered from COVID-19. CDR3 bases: TGTGCCAGCAGCTTGCGTTTCAGGGGGCTAAGGAAATCACCCCTCCACTTT. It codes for CASSLRFRGLRKSPLHF. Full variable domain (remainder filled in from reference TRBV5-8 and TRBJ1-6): EAGVTQSPTHLIKTRGQQATLRCSPISGHTSVYWYQQALGLGLQFLLWYDEGEERNRGNFPPRFSGRQFPNYSSELNVNALELEDSALYLCASSLRFRGLRKSPLHFGNGTRLTVT.